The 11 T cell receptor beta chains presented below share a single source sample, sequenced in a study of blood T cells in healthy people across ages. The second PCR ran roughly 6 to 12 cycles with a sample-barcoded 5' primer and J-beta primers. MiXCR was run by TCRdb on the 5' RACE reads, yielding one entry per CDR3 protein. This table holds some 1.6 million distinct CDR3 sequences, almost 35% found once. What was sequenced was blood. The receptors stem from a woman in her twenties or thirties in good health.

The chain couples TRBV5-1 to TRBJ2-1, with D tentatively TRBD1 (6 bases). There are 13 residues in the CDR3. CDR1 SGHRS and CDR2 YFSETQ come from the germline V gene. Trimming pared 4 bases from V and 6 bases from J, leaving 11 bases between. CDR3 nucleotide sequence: TGCGCCAGCAGCCACCAGGACAGCAATGAGCAGTTCTTC. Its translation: CASSHQDSNEQFF.

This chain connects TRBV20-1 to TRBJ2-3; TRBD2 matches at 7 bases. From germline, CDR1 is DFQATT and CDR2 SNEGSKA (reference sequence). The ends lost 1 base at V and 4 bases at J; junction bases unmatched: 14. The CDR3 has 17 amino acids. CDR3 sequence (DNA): TGCAGTGCTAGAGCCCCGATCTCCGGGGGGAACTCAGATACGCAGTATTTT. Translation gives CSARAPISGGNSDTQYF.

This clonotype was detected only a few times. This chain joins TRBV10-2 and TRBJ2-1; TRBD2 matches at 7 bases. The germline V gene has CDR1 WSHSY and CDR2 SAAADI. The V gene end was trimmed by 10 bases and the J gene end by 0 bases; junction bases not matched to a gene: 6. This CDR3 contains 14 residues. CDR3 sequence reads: CAIREAGSYNEQFF. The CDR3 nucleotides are TGCGCCATTCGGGAGGCAGGCTCCTACAATGAGCAGTTCTTC.

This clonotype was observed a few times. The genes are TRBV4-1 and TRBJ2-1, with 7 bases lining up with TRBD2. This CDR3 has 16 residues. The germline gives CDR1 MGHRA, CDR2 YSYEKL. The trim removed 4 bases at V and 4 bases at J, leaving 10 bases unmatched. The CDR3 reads CASSLPGGRGYNEQFF. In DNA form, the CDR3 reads TGCGCCAGCAGCCTCCCTGGCGGGAGAGGTTACAATGAGCAGTTCTTC.

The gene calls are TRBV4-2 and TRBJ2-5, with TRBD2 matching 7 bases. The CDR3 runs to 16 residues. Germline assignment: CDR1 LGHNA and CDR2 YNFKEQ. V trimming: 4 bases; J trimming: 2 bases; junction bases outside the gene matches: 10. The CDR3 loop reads CASSLTPGREQETQYF. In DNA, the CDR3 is TGTGCCAGCAGCCTCACCCCCGGGCGGGAGCAAGAGACCCAGTACTTC.

Here the CDR3 DNA reads TGCAGTGCTAGCCAAAATTCCCGGGACAGGTTCTACGAGCAGTACTTC. It specifies CSASQNSRDRFYEQYF. J is TRBJ2-7 and V is TRBV20-1, with 8 bases identical to TRBD1. The CDR3 extends over 16 amino acids. V dropped 3 bases and J dropped 3; count of bases not matched to a gene: 13. Germline assignment: CDR1 DFQATT and CDR2 SNEGSKA (reference sequence).

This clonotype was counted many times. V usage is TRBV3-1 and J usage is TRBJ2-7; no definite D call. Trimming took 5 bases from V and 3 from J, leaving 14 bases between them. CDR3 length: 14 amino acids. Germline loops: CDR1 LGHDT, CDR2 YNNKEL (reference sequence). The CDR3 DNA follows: TGTGCCAGCAGCTCTCGGGTTAATCACTACGAGCAGTACTTC. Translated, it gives CASSSRVNHYEQYF.

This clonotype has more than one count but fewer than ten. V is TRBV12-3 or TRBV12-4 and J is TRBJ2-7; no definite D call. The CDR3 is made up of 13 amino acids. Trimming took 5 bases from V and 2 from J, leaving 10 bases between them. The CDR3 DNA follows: TGTGCCAGCAGTGTCCAAGGCGCCTACGAGCAGTACTTC. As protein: CASSVQGAYEQYF.

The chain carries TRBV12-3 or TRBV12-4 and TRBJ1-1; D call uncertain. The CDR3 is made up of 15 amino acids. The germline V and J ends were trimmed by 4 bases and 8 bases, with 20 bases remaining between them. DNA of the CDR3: TGTGCCAGCAGTTCTTTAGGCAGTCAGGCCGGAGAAGCTTTCTTT. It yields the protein CASSSLGSQAGEAFF.

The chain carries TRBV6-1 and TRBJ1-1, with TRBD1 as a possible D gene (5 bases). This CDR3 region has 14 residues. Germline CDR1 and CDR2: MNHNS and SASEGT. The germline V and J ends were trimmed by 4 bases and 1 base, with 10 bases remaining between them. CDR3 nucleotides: TGTGCCAGCAGTGCGGAGAGGGGGAACACTGAAGCTTTCTTT. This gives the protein CASSAERGNTEAFF.

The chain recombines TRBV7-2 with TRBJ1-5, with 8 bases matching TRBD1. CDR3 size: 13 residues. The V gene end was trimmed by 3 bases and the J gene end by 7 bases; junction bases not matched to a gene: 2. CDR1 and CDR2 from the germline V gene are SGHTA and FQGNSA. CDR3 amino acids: CASSFTGGQPQHF. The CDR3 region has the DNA TGTGCCAGCAGCTTTACAGGGGGGCAGCCCCAGCATTTT.